Listed here is a single TCR beta chain. Its antigen is unidentified. Primers for the PCR totalled 60 Vbeta and 13 Jbeta. Profiled with immunoSEQ multiplex PCR; TCRdb holds only in-frame clones, not every one. This sample has 100,000 to 150,000 clones, with roughly 82% found just once. The CDR3 is made up of 14 amino acids. Germline CDR1 LNHDA, CDR2 SQIVND (reference sequence). V lost 7 bases and J 3 bases, leaving 13 bases between the germline ends. This entry is derived from a study of cytomegalovirus exposure and HLA in healthy donors. Points from the study as a whole: Most subjects had HLA-A and HLA-B alleles reportedly predicted accurately by TCR beta sequences. Some TCR beta chains (more than 150 of them) were listed as cytomegalovirus-associated. Most TCR beta V segments were productive about 90% or about 30% of the time in an earlier analysis. It was reported that the classifier diagnosed cytomegalovirus status with high specificity and sensitivity in both the original and validation cohorts.

Sample: PBMCs. The chain recombines TRBV19 with TRBJ1-5; D remains ambiguous. The TCR sequence derives from a woman in her thirties or forties in good health and CMV-seropositive. CDR3 sequence (DNA): TGTGCCAGTAATGGCAGGATGGACAATCAGCCCCAGCATTTT. It yields the protein CASNGRMDNQPQHF.